Shown below are 29 T cell receptor beta chains from a single sample sequenced in a study of blood T cell repertoires in COVID-19. The assay was immunoSEQ multiplex PCR, and TCRdb's table has in-frame clones only and misses some. The data hold about 180,000 clones, with 70% to 90% observed a single time. The sample taken for sequencing was peripheral blood. The receptors derive from a person between 65 and 79 years old with COVID-19, enrolled during active disease.

The chain has TRBV27 and TRBJ2-7; 8 nucleotides match TRBD1. CDR1 MNHEY and CDR2 SMNVEV come from the germline V gene (reference sequence). This CDR3 spans 15 amino acids. V lost 6 bases, J lost 4 bases, and 11 bases stayed unmatched. DNA of the CDR3: TGTGCCAGCAGGCGCTCGCAGGGGGCGACGTACGAGCAGTACTTC. Its protein product is CASRRSQGATYEQYF.

The chain couples TRBV2 to TRBJ2-1, with TRBD2 matching 13 bases. V was pared by 6 bases and J by 7 bases, with 3 bases of the junction left unmatched. Germline V CDR1 and CDR2: SNHLY, FYNNEI. The CDR3 consists of 14 residues. The CDR3, as DNA: TGTGCCAGCAGAGGACTAGCGGGAGTAAATGAGCAGTTCTTC. Encoded protein: CASRGLAGVNEQFF.

This chain connects TRBV27 to TRBJ2-1, with 10 nucleotides matching TRBD1. The CDR3 consists of 15 residues. Germline V CDR1 and CDR2: MNHEY, SMNVEV (reference sequence). The ends lost 7 bases at V and 4 bases at J; junction bases unmatched: 7. In DNA form, the CDR3 reads TGTGCCAGCACCCCGGGACAGGGGCTATACAATGAGCAGTTCTTC. Its protein product is CASTPGQGLYNEQFF.

The chain has TRBV30 and TRBJ2-3; D not certain. Germline CDR1 is GTSNPN and CDR2 is SVGIG (reference sequence). This CDR3 is 12 amino acids long. Trimming shortened V by 4 bases and J by 6 bases, and 11 bases separated the two germline ends. DNA of the CDR3: TGTGCCTGGAAAGCGTCCGGCGATACGCAGTATTTT. The encoded protein is CAWKASGDTQYF.

The chain carries TRBV19 and TRBJ2-3, with D perhaps matching TRBD1 (5 bases). Germline CDR1 reads LNHDA; CDR2 reads SQIVND (reference sequence). This CDR3 contains 15 residues. With 1 base removed from V and 3 bases from J, the gap between germline ends came to 11 bases. CDR3 sequence (DNA): TGTGCCAGTAGTATAGGGGCAGCAGGGACAGATACGCAGTATTTT. It is translated as CASSIGAAGTDTQYF. Full variable domain (remainder filled in from reference TRBV19 and TRBJ2-3): DGGITQSPKYLFRKEGQNVTLSCEQNLNHDAMYWYRQDPGQGLRLIYYSQIVNDFQKGDIAEGYSVSREKKESFPLTVTSAQKNPTAFYLCASSIGAAGTDTQYFGPGTRLTVL.

V is TRBV5-1 and J is TRBJ2-5, with D perhaps matching TRBD1 (5 bases). CDR3 length: 12 amino acids. Germline loops: CDR1 SGHRS, CDR2 YFSETQ. V dropped 6 bases and J dropped 3 bases, with 9 bases sitting between them. Here the CDR3 DNA reads TGCGCCAGCACCAGGGCGAAAGAGACCCAGTACTTC. Its protein is CASTRAKETQYF.

The J gene is TRBJ1-2, the V gene TRBV7-2; tentative D call: TRBD1 (5 bases). This CDR3 region has 17 residues. The germline gives CDR1 SGHTA, CDR2 FQGNSA. V shed 2 bases and J shed 0 bases, with 16 bases lying between them. CDR3 region: CASSLIVWGKTNYGYTF. The CDR3 nucleotides are TGTGCCAGCAGCTTAATTGTATGGGGCAAGACTAACTATGGCTACACCTTC.

The table lists this clone with a count of one. A much more abundant neighbour one base away suggests this may be a read error. The chain links TRBV7-2 to TRBJ1-6; 9 bases are a match to TRBD1. J lost 5 bases, V lost 5 bases, and 4 bases had no gene match. Germline CDR1 is SGHTA and CDR2 is FQGNSA. The CDR3 has 15 amino acids. CDR3 in DNA: TGTGCCAGCAGCGCCGGGACAGGGAATAATTCACCCCTCCACTTT. Its protein product is CASSAGTGNNSPLHF. Based on the CDR3 plus reference TRBV7-2 and TRBJ1-6, the full variable domain is GAGVSQSPSNKVTEKGKDVELRCDPISGHTALYWYRQSLGQGLEFLIYFQGNSAPDKSGLPSDRFSAERTGGSVSTLTIQRTQQEDSAVYLCASSAGTGNNSPLHFGNGTRLTVT.

The chain couples TRBV9 to TRBJ2-1; 9 bases align to TRBD1. This CDR3 comprises 15 residues. V dropped 0 bases and J dropped 5; count of bases not matched to a gene: 3. CDR1 and CDR2 from the germline V gene are SGDLS and YYNGEE. As DNA, the CDR3 is TGTGCCAGCAGCGTAGCCGGGACAGGGCACAATGAGCAGTTCTTC. It translates to CASSVAGTGHNEQFF.

The chain is built from TRBV7-2 and TRBJ1-1; D is uncertain. The CDR3 sequence is 14 residues long. Trimming took 1 base from V and 5 from J, leaving 11 bases between them. Germline CDR1 is SGHTA and CDR2 is FQGNSA. CDR3 protein: CASSLVPGATEAFF. The CDR3 DNA reads as TGTGCCAGCAGCTTAGTCCCGGGTGCGACTGAAGCTTTCTTT.

The chain recombines TRBV15 with TRBJ2-5; D possibly corresponds to TRBD2 (6 bases). The germline gives CDR1 LNHNV, CDR2 YYDKDF (reference sequence). The CDR3 has 13 residues. Trimming pared 5 bases from V and 5 bases from J, leaving 12 bases between. As DNA, the CDR3 is TGTGCCACCAGCTCCCGGACTAAGGAGACCCAGTACTTC. It specifies CATSSRTKETQYF.

This chain joins TRBV27 and TRBJ1-1; tentatively, D is TRBD1 (6 bases). Trimming removed 4 bases at V and 4 bases at J, with 25 bases between. CDR3 length: 18 amino acids. Germline CDR1 and CDR2: MNHEY and SMNVEV (reference sequence). CDR3 coding DNA: TGTGCCAGCAGTTCAAGCCCAGCCTTCAGGGGTTGGAGCACTGAAGCTTTCTTT. Translating it yields CASSSSPAFRGWSTEAFF.

The chain carries TRBV6-5 and TRBJ2-3; D is unclear. Germline V gives CDR1 MNHEY, CDR2 SVGAGI. V shed 2 bases and J shed 5 bases, with 5 bases lying between them. CDR3 size: 12 residues. In nucleotides, the CDR3 is TGTGCCAGCAGTTACCGCGGAGATACGCAGTATTTT. Translation: CASSYRGDTQYF.

The chain couples TRBV5-1 to TRBJ2-7, with TRBD2 as a possible D gene (5 bases). The CDR3 is 14 residues long. The V end lost 0 bases, the J end lost 0 bases, and 7 bases lay between the germline ends. Germline V CDR1 and CDR2: SGHRS, YFSETQ. As DNA, the CDR3 is TGCGCCAGCAGCTTGGTGGGGAGCTCCTACGAGCAGTACTTC. Protein product: CASSLVGSSYEQYF. The whole variable domain, remainder taken from reference TRBV5-1 and TRBJ2-7, is KAGVTQTPRYLIKTRGQQVTLSCSPISGHRSVSWYQQTPGQGLQFLFEYFSETQRNKGNFPGRFSGRQFSNSRSEMNVSTLELGDSALYLCASSLVGSSYEQYFGPGTRLTVT.

With regard to this clone: The same CDR3 also results from other DNA sequences found in this sample. This chain uses TRBV9 with TRBJ1-5; perhaps TRBD1 as D (5 bases). The CDR3 has 15 amino acids. The V end was cut by 0 bases, the J end by 3 bases, with 10 bases between. CDR1 is SGDLS and CDR2 is YYNGEE in the germline V gene. CDR3 protein: CASSVGQGLNQPQHF. In DNA form, the CDR3 reads TGTGCCAGCAGCGTAGGGCAGGGCCTCAATCAGCCCCAGCATTTT. Together with reference TRBV9 and TRBJ1-5, the CDR3 gives the full variable domain: DSGVTQTPKHLITATGQRVTLRCSPRSGDLSVYWYQQSLDQGLQFLIQYYNGEERAKGNILERFSAQQFPDLHSELNLSSLELGDSALYFCASSVGQGLNQPQHFGDGTRLSIL.

V is TRBV12-3 or TRBV12-4 and J is TRBJ1-2; TRBD1 agrees at 7 bases. V shed 8 bases, J shed 8 bases, and the junction held 11 bases outside the gene matches. This CDR3 is 13 amino acids long. In DNA form, the CDR3 reads TGTGCCAGCTGGCAGGGGGTAGCTGTGGGCTACACCTTC. Its translation is CASWQGVAVGYTF.

This clone occurred once. This chain connects TRBV7-3 to TRBJ1-2; D perhaps matches TRBD1 (5 bases). Germline V CDR1 and CDR2: SGHTA, FQGTGA. Trimming removed 0 bases from V and 8 bases from J, with 10 bases in between. This CDR3 spans 13 amino acids. CDR3 loop: CASSLTPDSGYTF. DNA for the CDR3: TGTGCCAGCAGCTTAACCCCCGACAGCGGCTACACCTTC. The full variable domain, completed using reference TRBV7-3 and TRBJ1-2, is GAGVSQTPSNKVTEKGKYVELRCDPISGHTALYWYRQSLGQGPEFLIYFQGTGAADDSGLPNDRFFAVRPEGSVSTLKIQRTERGDSAVYLCASSLTPDSGYTFGSGTRLTVV.

This chain links TRBV3-1 (or the pseudogene TRBV3-2) with TRBJ2-1; TRBD2 matches at 9 bases. Germline CDR1 reads LGHDT; CDR2 reads YNNKEL (reference sequence). V gave up 0 bases and J gave up 9 bases; unmatched junction bases: 9. The CDR3 runs 16 residues. The CDR3 bases are TGTGCCAGCAGCCAAGACGATCTAGCGGGATATGGTGAGCAGTTCTTC. It codes for CASSQDDLAGYGEQFF.

This clone was seen a handful of times. This sequence joins TRBV5-5 and TRBJ2-3, with D possibly TRBD2 on 5 matching bases. V lost 7 bases to trimming and J lost 1 base, with 13 bases between them. The CDR3 loop spans 14 amino acids. CDR1 is SGHKS and CDR2 is YYEKEE in the germline V gene (reference sequence). Here the CDR3 reads CASAEGYRTDTQYF. The CDR3 coding sequence is TGTGCCAGCGCTGAGGGATATCGCACAGATACGCAGTATTTT.

The rearrangement uses TRBV6-5 and TRBJ2-2; 11 nucleotides align to TRBD1. Trimming cost V 7 bases and J 4 bases; bases outside gene matches: 5. The CDR3 has 15 amino acids. Germline V gene data show CDR1 as MNHEY and CDR2 as SVGAGI. Written as DNA, the CDR3 is TGTGCCAGCACTGCGGGGACAGGGGGCACCGGGGAGCTGTTTTTT. Amino acids: CASTAGTGGTGELFF.

The chain combines TRBV28 with TRBJ2-7; weak D call: TRBD2 (6 bases). The germline CDR1 and CDR2 sequences are MDHEN and SYDVKM. The germline V and J ends were trimmed by 8 bases and 3 bases, with 17 bases remaining between them. This CDR3 has 14 residues. The CDR3 region has the DNA TGTGCCAGCTTTTCGGCGGGGATCCGCTACGAGCAGTACTTC. This gives the protein CASFSAGIRYEQYF.

This chain links TRBV19 with TRBJ2-1; unclear D gene. V was trimmed by 5 bases and J by 3 bases, leaving 29 bases between them. CDR3 length: 20 amino acids. Germline V gene sequence: CDR1 LNHDA, CDR2 SQIVND (reference sequence). The CDR3 region has the DNA TGTGCCAGTAGTTCAACTACTACCCACCGGCCGTCGTTCGACTACAATGAGCAGTTCTTC. This gives the protein CASSSTTTHRPSFDYNEQFF.

This clone was found once. The chain is built from TRBV3-1 (or the pseudogene TRBV3-2) and TRBJ2-5; D call uncertain. The CDR3 contains 13 residues. V was pared by 4 bases and J by 2 bases, with 8 bases between. The germline CDR1 and CDR2 sequences are LGHDT and YNNKEL (reference sequence). CDR3 coding DNA: TGTGCCAGCAGCCGATCCGGTCAAGAGACCCAGTACTTC. This codes for CASSRSGQETQYF.

V is TRBV5-1 and J is TRBJ2-3, with unresolved D. The germline V gene has CDR1 SGHRS and CDR2 YFSETQ. The germline V and J ends were trimmed by 7 bases and 2 bases, with 14 bases remaining between them. The CDR3 runs to 14 residues. The DNA of the CDR3 is TGCGCCAGCCGACCCCACCAGGTCACAGATACGCAGTATTTT. As protein: CASRPHQVTDTQYF.

The chain carries TRBV9 and TRBJ2-2, with 7 bases fitting TRBD1. Trimming at V came to 4 bases and at J to 0 bases, leaving 6 bases not matched to a gene. CDR1 and CDR2 from the germline V gene are SGDLS and YYNGEE. This CDR3 has 16 amino acids. The CDR3 reads CASSKKQGPNTGELFF. CDR3 bases: TGTGCCAGCAGCAAGAAACAGGGGCCGAACACCGGGGAGCTGTTTTTT.

The V and J genes are TRBV24-1 and TRBJ2-1; TRBD2 agrees at 12 bases. Germline trimming cut 6 bases from V and 4 bases from J; bases unmatched to any gene: 3. The germline CDR1 and CDR2 sequences are KGHDR and SFDVKD. The CDR3 has 15 amino acids. The CDR3 here is CATSKTSGGYNEQFF. The CDR3 DNA sequence: TGTGCCACCAGTAAGACTAGCGGGGGTTACAATGAGCAGTTCTTC.

This rearrangement joins TRBV28 to TRBJ1-4; D may be TRBD1 (6 bases). The ends were cut back, 3 bases at V and 3 bases at J, with 11 bases in the middle. The CDR3 loop spans 15 amino acids. In germline, CDR1 is MDHEN, CDR2 SYDVKM. CDR3 sequence (DNA): TGTGCCAGCAGTTTTCAGGGGCAGCCTAATGAAAAACTGTTTTTT. Amino acid sequence: CASSFQGQPNEKLFF.

The V call is TRBV15, the J call TRBJ1-6; D may be TRBD1 (5 bases). With 1 base removed from V and 7 bases from J, the gap between germline ends came to 8 bases. This CDR3 has 14 residues. Germline assignment: CDR1 LNHNV and CDR2 YYDKDF (reference sequence). The CDR3 sequence is CATSRGQNNSPLHF. The CDR3 nucleotides read TGTGCCACCAGCAGAGGACAGAACAATTCACCCCTCCACTTT. Complete variable domain (other parts from reference TRBV15 and TRBJ1-6): DAMVIQNPRYQVTQFGKPVTLSCSQTLNHNVMYWYQQKSSQAPKLLFHYYDKDFNNEADTPDNFQSRRPNTSFCFLDIRSPGLGDTAMYLCATSRGQNNSPLHFGNGTRLTVT.

The chain uses TRBV5-4 and TRBJ2-1; TRBD2 agrees at 11 bases. After removal of 4 bases from V and 4 bases from J, the junction contained 10 bases not matched to a gene. The CDR3 is 17 amino acids. Per the germline V gene, CDR1 is SGHNT and CDR2 is YYREEE (reference sequence). The CDR3 loop reads CASSPSLTSGRYNEQFF. The CDR3 DNA reads as TGTGCCAGCAGCCCCTCTCTCACTAGCGGGAGATACAATGAGCAGTTCTTC.